Each of the 3 T cell receptor beta chains below was sequenced from the same sample in a study of cytomegalovirus exposure and HLA in healthy donors. Both 60 Vbeta primers and 13 Jbeta primers went into the PCR. Generated by immunoSEQ multiplex PCR, the TCRdb table keeps only in-frame clones and is missing some. Of about 160,000 clones listed, 70% to 85% are singletons. What was sequenced was PBMCs. Source of these receptors: a man aged 50 or older in good health and CMV-seropositive.

Details on this clone: This same CDR3 is encoded by further DNA sequences in the sample. The chain employs TRBV11-2 and TRBJ2-7; 9 nucleotides line up with TRBD2. Germline assignment: CDR1 SGHAT and CDR2 FQNNGV. V trimming: 5 bases; J trimming: 4 bases; junction bases outside the gene matches: 15. The CDR3 contains 17 residues. Here the CDR3 reads CASSPTSGQLSTYEQYF. The DNA for the CDR3 is TGTGCCAGCAGCCCTACTAGCGGGCAACTGTCTACTTACGAGCAGTACTTC.

The chain has TRBV19 and TRBJ1-2; D gene ambiguous. The CDR3 runs to 15 residues. The V end was cut by 6 bases, the J end by 5 bases, with 19 bases between. Germline CDR1 and CDR2: LNHDA and SQIVND (reference sequence). DNA of the CDR3: TGTGCCAGTAGGGAAAGCGAGGTTTCCTTGTATGGCTACACCTTC. Translated, it gives CASRESEVSLYGYTF.

The chain is built from TRBV4-3 and TRBJ2-7; tentatively, D is TRBD1 (5 bases). The CDR3 spans 14 residues. V was trimmed by 3 bases and J by 7 bases, leaving 16 bases between them. Looked up from germline, CDR1 is LGHNA and CDR2 is YSLEER. The CDR3 loop is CASSHGKGSWEQYF. CDR3 DNA sequence: TGCGCCAGCAGCCATGGTAAGGGGTCCTGGGAGCAGTACTTC.